This is a list of T cell receptor beta chains from one sample in a study of low-dose radiotherapy and immunotherapy resistance in tumors. In TCRdb, the reads were re-called with MiXCR into one record per CDR3 protein. This table holds over 65,000 distinct CDR3 sequences, 15% to 20% found once. The material was PBMCs, obtained before treatment. The receptors were sampled from a male donor with prostate cancer. Both conserved end residues are trimmed from each CDR3.

TRBV18 16 ASSPRDGLNSYNSPLH
TRBV20-1 12 SARLSDNSYEQY
TRBV6-4 11 ASSDEHPNEQF
TRBV29-1 11 SVSVSSYNEQF
TRBV6-1 14 ASSYPGTRAYNEQF
TRBV27 13 ASSLGAGSSYEQY
TRBV19 16 ASSSRPGLAGDKNIQY
TRBV7-9 12 ASSLGAAHYEQY
TRBV11-2 10 ASSRVIDTQY
TRBV7-3 13 ASSFGTSGGETQY
TRBV6-2/TRBV6-3 13 ASSGQVSAGNTIY
TRBV3-1 13 ASSPQGQSNYGYT
TRBV5-4 15 ASTKGGVAGRSHTQY
TRBV7-2 13 ASSRASGGFGELF
TRBV18 11 ASSPFHRGAQY
TRBV5-3 14 ASSLVTGGANTEAF
TRBV15 14 ATSRAVVSETGELF
TRBV7-9 14 ASSLSNRWSSLEAF
TRBV7-9 9 ASSLAETQY
TRBV7-9 16 ASSLLWDAGAKDTEAF
TRBV20-1 11 SARKGGADTQY
TRBV11-2 13 ASSLTSGTTYEQY
TRBV23-1 11 ASAGLRGQPQH
TRBV5-8 13 ASSSDGGGVGRRF
TRBV20-1 12 SARTSADTDTQY
TRBV7-2 14 ASSSPGRGHSYEQY
TRBV20-1 12 SARAPDQRETQY
TRBV5-4 14 ASSPWGSGGTGELF
TRBV3-1 12 ASSLDTGGSPLH
TRBV12-3/TRBV12-4 12 ASIGVLNTGELF
TRBV14 13 ASSRRDIHTDTQY
TRBV5-1 14 ASSLITGTYTDTQY
TRBV2 14 ASSELAGVTQETQY
TRBV5-1 14 ASSLGHRQGPGGYT
TRBV20-1 14 SARDPVGGSYNEQF
TRBV3-1 13 ASSQASQGVYGYT
TRBV6-5 11 ASSSGPDRTQY
TRBV7-8 14 ASSLEGGGPTDTQY
TRBV6-2/TRBV6-3 12 ASSYVLGNTEAF
TRBV5-4 14 ASSPSGGSYNSPLH